One sample yielded the 30 T cell receptor beta chains listed below, sequenced in a study of blood T cell repertoires in COVID-19. Some clones are missing from TCRdb's copy, which holds only in-frame ones; the method was immunoSEQ multiplex PCR. The sample yields around 94,000 clones, more than 75% seen once. Source material: peripheral blood. The receptor source for this set is a human donor in a cohort sampled during active COVID-19.

The rearrangement links TRBV11-1 to TRBJ2-7, with D perhaps TRBD2 (5 bases). Trimming cost V 5 bases and J 3 bases, with 14 bases left between them. From germline, CDR1 is SGHAT and CDR2 FQDESV (reference sequence). The CDR3 totals 14 residues. The CDR3 is CASSPRPSGYEQYF. The CDR3 bases are TGTGCCAGCAGCCCCCGGCCCAGCGGCTACGAGCAGTACTTC.

This clone was detected once. The chain joins TRBV6-6 to TRBJ2-7, with TRBD2 as a possible D gene (7 bases). This CDR3 contains 16 residues. Germline V CDR1 and CDR2: MNHNY, SVGAGI (reference sequence). Trimming cost V 2 bases and J 6 bases, with 20 bases left between them. The chain's CDR3 is CASSYGGASSTAEQYF. In nucleotides, the CDR3 is TGTGCCAGCAGTTACGGGGGGGCTAGCTCAACGGCCGAGCAGTACTTC.

The rearrangement joins TRBV3-1 (or the pseudogene TRBV3-2) to TRBJ2-7, with 8 positions matching TRBD1. Germline-derived CDR1 and CDR2 are LGHDT and YNNKEL (reference sequence). V trimming: 3 bases; J trimming: 3 bases; junction bases outside the gene matches: 10. CDR3 length: 16 residues. CDR3: CASSQIGGQGHYEQYF. In DNA form, the CDR3 reads TGTGCCAGCAGCCAGATTGGCGGACAGGGACACTACGAGCAGTACTTC.

This clone was detected once. This chain uses TRBV3-1 (or the pseudogene TRBV3-2) with TRBJ1-6; D remains ambiguous. CDR3 size: 15 residues. Germline lookup yields CDR1 LGHDT and CDR2 YNNKEL (reference sequence). V was shortened by 3 bases and J by 8 bases, with 14 bases between the two germline ends. The chain's CDR3 is CASSQGGRGDSPLHF. The CDR3, as DNA: TGTGCCAGCAGCCAGGGCGGCCGCGGGGATTCACCCCTCCACTTT.

The V call is TRBV7-8, the J call TRBJ1-2, with 9 bases fitting TRBD1. The CDR3 is 17 amino acids. V shed 4 bases, J shed 4 bases, and the junction held 13 bases outside the gene matches. Germline CDR1 reads SGHVS; CDR2 reads FQNEAQ. The CDR3 DNA is TGTGCCAGCAGCTCCTACGAACAGGGGGCTAAGGGCTATGGCTACACCTTC. It encodes CASSSYEQGAKGYGYTF.

The gene calls are TRBV6-5 and TRBJ1-1, with a tentative D call TRBD1 (5 bases). Trimming removed 0 bases from V and 6 bases from J, with 11 bases in between. This CDR3 has 14 amino acids. In germline, CDR1 is MNHEY, CDR2 SVGAGI. DNA for the CDR3: TGTGCCAGCAGTTACTCGCGGGGGGTGCCTGAAGCTTTCTTT. Translation: CASSYSRGVPEAFF.

V and J are TRBV5-5 and TRBJ1-6; 8 bases are shared with TRBD1. This CDR3 spans 14 amino acids. V shed 0 bases and J 9 bases; nucleotides not matched to a gene: 2. From germline, CDR1 is SGHKS and CDR2 YYEKEE (reference sequence). Written as DNA, the CDR3 is TGTGCCAGCAGCTTGGGAGACAGGGGTTCACCCCTCCACTTT. Translation: CASSLGDRGSPLHF.

The CDR3: CASSPPGTGGLDEQFF. Written as DNA, the CDR3 is TGTGCCAGCAGCCCCCCAGGGACGGGGGGGCTCGATGAGCAGTTCTTC. The rearrangement uses TRBV6-2 or TRBV6-3 and TRBJ2-1, with 8 positions matching TRBD2. The CDR3 runs to 16 residues. In germline, CDR1 is MNHEY, CDR2 SVGEGT. V trimming: 6 bases; J trimming: 8 bases; junction bases outside the gene matches: 15.

This clone came up once. The chain joins TRBV28 to TRBJ1-1; 9 bases are shared with TRBD1. Germline lookup yields CDR1 MDHEN and CDR2 SYDVKM. The V gene end was trimmed by 7 bases and the J gene end by 5 bases; junction bases not matched to a gene: 8. The CDR3 totals 14 residues. The CDR3 sequence: CASITGGTWTEAFF. The CDR3 DNA sequence: TGTGCCAGCATTACAGGGGGCACGTGGACTGAAGCTTTCTTT.

The sample holds one count of this clone. The chain is built from TRBV23-1 and TRBJ2-7; D may be TRBD1 (5 bases). TRBV23-1 is given ORF status, its function remaining uncertain. The CDR3 has 17 residues. V lost 4 bases, J lost 0 bases, and 19 bases lay in between. The CDR3 DNA sequence: TGCGCCAGCAGTCTCAGGTGGAACAGGCCGATCTCCTACGAGCAGTACTTC. This encodes CASSLRWNRPISYEQYF.

This chain links TRBV4-1 with TRBJ2-1; D is ambiguous. The germline CDR1 and CDR2 sequences are MGHRA and YSYEKL. Between the trimmed V and J ends, which lost 0 bases and 7 bases, there was a span of 16 bases. The CDR3 contains 16 residues. The CDR3 nucleotides read TGCGCCAGCAGCCAAGACTCGAGGTATTTGGTGAATGAGCAGTTCTTC. This codes for CASSQDSRYLVNEQFF.

This chain connects TRBV7-8 to TRBJ2-2, with 10 bases matching TRBD2. V lost 6 bases and J lost 1; bases outside the gene matches: 2. CDR1 and CDR2 (germline): SGHVS, FQNEAQ. CDR3 length: 15 amino acids. The CDR3 protein is CASRLAGLNTGELFF. DNA of the CDR3: TGTGCCAGCAGACTAGCGGGGCTGAACACCGGGGAGCTGTTTTTT. The full variable domain, completed using reference TRBV7-8 and TRBJ2-2, is GAGVSQSPRYKVAKRGQDVALRCDPISGHVSLFWYQQALGQGPEFLTYFQNEAQLDKSGLPSDRFFAERPEGSVSTLKIQRTQQEDSAVYLCASRLAGLNTGELFFGEGSRLTVL.

The rearrangement uses TRBV28 and TRBJ1-2, with 8 positions matching TRBD1. Germline-derived CDR1 and CDR2 are MDHEN and SYDVKM. V shed 1 base, J shed 6 bases, and the junction held 10 bases outside the gene matches. The CDR3 runs 16 residues. CDR3 sequence (DNA): TGTGCCAGCAGTTTATTATTAGGGGCAGGGGGCCATGGCTACACCTTC. It is translated as CASSLLLGAGGHGYTF.

This clone was observed a handful of times. The chain links TRBV7-2 to TRBJ1-2; D ambiguous. Trimming took off 5 bases at V and 1 base at J, with 5 bases between the two ends. The CDR3 has 12 amino acids. The germline gives CDR1 SGHTA, CDR2 FQGNSA. As DNA, the CDR3 is TGTGCCAGCAGCCCAGTTAACTATGGCTACACCTTC. This translates into CASSPVNYGYTF.

The sample holds one count of this clone. The chain recombines TRBV7-3 with TRBJ2-1, with D hard to call. Trimming took 3 bases from V and 1 from J, leaving 4 bases between them. CDR3 length: 13 residues. The germline V gene has CDR1 SGHTA and CDR2 FQGTGA. The CDR3 sequence is CASSLESYNEQFF. The CDR3 coding sequence is TGTGCCAGCAGCTTGGAGTCCTACAATGAGCAGTTCTTC.

The chain carries TRBV30 and TRBJ1-2; TRBD1 matches at 8 bases. The CDR3 consists of 19 residues. Germline V gene sequence: CDR1 GTSNPN, CDR2 SVGIG (reference sequence). V lost 2 bases, J lost 4 bases, and 21 bases stayed unmatched. The CDR3 DNA reads as TGTGCCTGGAGTAATCTAATCAGGGGGCGACAGGGACAACTCTATGGCTACACCTTC. Protein sequence: CAWSNLIRGRQGQLYGYTF.

The chain links TRBV5-1 to TRBJ1-3; D ambiguous. Looked up from germline, CDR1 is SGHRS and CDR2 is YFSETQ. The V end was cut by 2 bases, the J end by 2 bases, with 14 bases between. The CDR3 spans 16 residues. This CDR3 reads CASSFRLPAPGNTIYF. CDR3 bases: TGCGCCAGCAGCTTTCGACTCCCCGCCCCTGGAAACACCATATATTTT.

CDR3 DNA: TGTGCCAGCAGCCCAGGGGACGGAGCTAACTATGGCTACACCTTC. Translating gives CASSPGDGANYGYTF. J is TRBJ1-2 and V is TRBV6-5, with TRBD1 as a possible D gene (6 bases). V was trimmed by 6 bases and J by 0 bases, leaving 14 bases between them. CDR1 and CDR2 (germline): MNHEY, SVGAGI. The CDR3 runs to 15 residues.

CDR3 region: CASRSLATNEKLFF. CDR3 DNA: TGTGCCAGCAGGTCACTCGCAACTAATGAAAAACTGTTTTTT. The rearrangement joins TRBV6-5 to TRBJ1-4; D remains ambiguous. The CDR3 covers 14 residues. CDR1 and CDR2 (germline): MNHEY, SVGAGI. Trimming shortened V by 6 bases and J by 0 bases, and 8 bases separated the two germline ends.

This sequence joins TRBV7-2 and TRBJ1-2; TRBD1 agrees at 7 bases. The length of the CDR3 is 12 residues. Germline CDR1 and CDR2: SGHTA and FQGNSA. The V segment lost 5 bases and the J segment 6 bases; nucleotides outside the gene matches: 3. This chain's CDR3 is CASSVQGNGYTF. The CDR3 nucleotides read TGTGCCAGCAGCGTACAGGGGAATGGCTACACCTTC. Using reference TRBV7-2 and TRBJ1-2 for the parts outside the CDR3, the full variable domain is GAGVSQSPSNKVTEKGKDVELRCDPISGHTALYWYRQSLGQGLEFLIYFQGNSAPDKSGLPSDRFSAERTGGSVSTLTIQRTQQEDSAVYLCASSVQGNGYTFGSGTRLTVV.

The CDR3 spells CASSYSAGLSYGYTF. In DNA, the CDR3 is TGTGCCAGCAGTTACTCAGCAGGGCTTTCCTATGGCTACACCTTC. The chain combines TRBV6-5 with TRBJ1-2, with D possibly matching TRBD1 (5 bases). The germline V and J ends were trimmed by 0 bases and 4 bases, with 12 bases remaining between them. Per germline, CDR1 MNHEY and CDR2 SVGAGI. This CDR3 contains 15 residues.

The J gene is TRBJ2-2, the V gene TRBV29-1, with 15 positions matching TRBD2. Losses at the gene ends were 3 bases for V and 0 bases for J; bases not matched to a gene: 8. Looked up from germline, CDR1 is SQVTM and CDR2 is ANQGSEA. The CDR3 is 19 residues long. CDR3 sequence reads: CSVEVPGLAGGPNTGELFF. CDR3 nucleotides: TGCAGCGTTGAGGTCCCGGGACTAGCGGGGGGACCGAACACCGGGGAGCTGTTTTTT.

This rearrangement joins TRBV30 to TRBJ1-3; D remains ambiguous. This CDR3 is built from 13 residues. The germline V gene encodes CDR1 GTSNPN and CDR2 SVGIG (reference sequence). V lost 3 bases, J lost 2 bases, and 8 bases lay in between. This chain's CDR3 is CAWRRAAGNTIYF. The CDR3 region has the DNA TGTGCCTGGAGGCGAGCGGCTGGAAACACCATATATTTT.

This clone has more than one count but fewer than ten. The V and J genes are TRBV5-4 and TRBJ1-2; 9 nucleotides line up with TRBD1. This CDR3 has 14 amino acids. Trimming took 5 bases from V and 7 from J; bases not matched to a gene: 9. Germline V CDR1 and CDR2: SGHNT, YYREEE (reference sequence). CDR3 in amino acids: CASRPRGQGRGYTF. For the CDR3, the DNA is TGTGCCAGCAGGCCCAGGGGACAGGGACGTGGCTACACCTTC.

The chain recombines TRBV19 with TRBJ2-5, with 12 positions matching TRBD1. V shed 6 bases, J shed 5 bases, and the junction held 10 bases outside the gene matches. The CDR3 is 16 residues long. Germline V CDR1 and CDR2: LNHDA, SQIVND (reference sequence). CDR3 protein: CASSSWGTGGGETQYF. The CDR3 DNA reads as TGTGCCAGTAGCTCCTGGGGGACAGGGGGCGGCGAGACCCAGTACTTC.

This chain links TRBV6-5 with TRBJ1-1; D unresolved. V lost 0 bases and J lost 4, with 9 bases in between. The CDR3 loop spans 14 amino acids. The germline gives CDR1 MNHEY, CDR2 SVGAGI. The CDR3 DNA follows: TGTGCCAGCAGTTACTCTTCGGGATCCACTGAAGCTTTCTTT. Encoded protein: CASSYSSGSTEAFF.

The chain carries TRBV7-2 and TRBJ2-1; 8 bases are shared with TRBD1. J was trimmed by 2 bases and V by 5 bases; bases with no gene match: 11. Germline V lookup: CDR1 SGHTA, CDR2 FQGNSA. CDR3 length: 17 residues. CDR3 nucleotides: TGTGCCAGCAGCCCTCAAGGGGTGACAGGGGCCTACAATGAGCAGTTCTTC. Protein: CASSPQGVTGAYNEQFF.

This chain links TRBV5-5 with TRBJ2-5; TRBD2 matches at 11 bases. Unmatched junction bases numbered 7, after V lost 2 bases and J lost 1 base. This CDR3 is built from 17 residues. CDR1 is SGHKS and CDR2 is YYEKEE in the germline V gene (reference sequence). CDR3 region: CASSFHSSGGIQETQYF. The CDR3 bases are TGTGCCAGCAGCTTTCATTCTAGCGGGGGGATCCAAGAGACCCAGTACTTC.

The sample holds one count of this clone. V is TRBV5-5 and J is TRBJ1-5; D gene uncertain. From germline, CDR1 is SGHKS and CDR2 YYEKEE (reference sequence). V gave up 4 bases and J gave up 2 bases, with 16 bases separating them. The CDR3 loop spans 16 amino acids. This chain's CDR3 is CASSREASSGNQPQHF. DNA of the CDR3: TGTGCCAGCAGCCGGGAGGCGAGTAGTGGCAATCAGCCCCAGCATTTT.

This chain uses TRBV11-2 with TRBJ1-1; the D gene is possibly TRBD1 (5 bases). The CDR3 has 13 amino acids. Germline V gene data show CDR1 as SGHAT and CDR2 as FQNNGV. Between the trimmed V and J ends, which lost 5 bases and 0 bases, there was a span of 7 bases. CDR3 loop: CASSQGVNTEAFF. CDR3 nucleotides: TGTGCCAGCAGCCAAGGGGTGAACACTGAAGCTTTCTTT. Combining the CDR3 with reference TRBV11-2 and TRBJ1-1 gives the whole variable domain EAGVAQSPRYKIIEKRQSVAFWCNPISGHATLYWYQQILGQGPKLLIQFQNNGVVDDSQLPKDRFSAERLKGVDSTLKIQPAKLEDSAVYLCASSQGVNTEAFFGQGTRLTVV.